This T cell receptor (beta chain) is drawn from a study of CD8+CD57+ T cells in acquired aplastic anemia. Study-level information: Mean yield of DNA from sorted CD4+ and CD8+ cells was 2.5 to 4 ug. The study obtained 9.5 million to 12 million reads on average for CD4+ cells from healthy donors. Study-wide points: It was found that some 30 CD8+ CDR3 sequences were shared between patients and controls.

The length of the CDR3 is 16 residues. V trimming: 5 bases; J trimming: 13 bases; junction bases outside the gene matches: 18. The V gene's germline CDR1 is SGHTA and CDR2 FQGNSA. CDR3 and TCR beta VDJ profiling relied on genomic DNA as the template. TCRdb re-derived calls from the reads in MiXCR, one entry per CDR3 protein. Among 400,000 to 500,000 distinct CDR3 sequences listed, approximately 70% were seen once. A remark on this clonotype: Antigen unknown.

The sequenced material came from sorted CD4+, CD8+, or CD8+CD57+ T cells (not recorded which) from PBMCs. The V call is TRBV7-2, the J call TRBJ1-5; 9 nucleotides match TRBD1. This clonotype was obtained from a human donor in good health, serving as a control. CDR3 nucleotide sequence: TGTGCCAGCAGCGTAACAGGGGGCTCCTACAATGAGCAGCAGCATTTT. This gives the protein CASSVTGGSYNEQQHF. Complete variable domain (other parts from reference TRBV7-2 and TRBJ1-5): GAGVSQSPSNKVTEKGKDVELRCDPISGHTALYWYRQSLGQGLEFLIYFQGNSAPDKSGLPSDRFSAERTGGSVSTLTIQRTQQEDSAVYLCASSVTGGSYNEQQHFGDGTRLSIL.